This T cell receptor (beta chain) comes out of a study of cytomegalovirus exposure and HLA in healthy donors. The CDR3 length is 15 residues. Germline V gene data show CDR1 as MGHRA and CDR2 as YSYEKL. The trim removed 3 bases at V and 7 bases at J, leaving 8 bases unmatched. As concerns this clone: Its antigen is currently unknown.

General study points: In vitro assays verified that three CMV-associated chains recognized CMV antigens specifically. A reported reduction in N-insertions relative to the approximately 670-donor mean was seen in an Asian-associated ancestry cluster in a later analysis.

Researchers ran the PCR with 60 Vbeta and 13 Jbeta primers. The method was immunoSEQ multiplex PCR; TCRdb's version includes in-frame clones alone and lacks a portion of them. The sample carries about 270,000 clones, around two thirds recorded once. This sequence was found in a female donor in good health and CMV-seronegative. The gene calls are TRBV4-1 and TRBJ2-1, with 8 bases fitting TRBD2. Sequences were obtained from PBMCs. The CDR3 spells CASSQGSGSRNEQFF. CDR3 bases: TGCGCCAGCAGCCAGGGAAGCGGGAGTCGGAATGAGCAGTTCTTC.